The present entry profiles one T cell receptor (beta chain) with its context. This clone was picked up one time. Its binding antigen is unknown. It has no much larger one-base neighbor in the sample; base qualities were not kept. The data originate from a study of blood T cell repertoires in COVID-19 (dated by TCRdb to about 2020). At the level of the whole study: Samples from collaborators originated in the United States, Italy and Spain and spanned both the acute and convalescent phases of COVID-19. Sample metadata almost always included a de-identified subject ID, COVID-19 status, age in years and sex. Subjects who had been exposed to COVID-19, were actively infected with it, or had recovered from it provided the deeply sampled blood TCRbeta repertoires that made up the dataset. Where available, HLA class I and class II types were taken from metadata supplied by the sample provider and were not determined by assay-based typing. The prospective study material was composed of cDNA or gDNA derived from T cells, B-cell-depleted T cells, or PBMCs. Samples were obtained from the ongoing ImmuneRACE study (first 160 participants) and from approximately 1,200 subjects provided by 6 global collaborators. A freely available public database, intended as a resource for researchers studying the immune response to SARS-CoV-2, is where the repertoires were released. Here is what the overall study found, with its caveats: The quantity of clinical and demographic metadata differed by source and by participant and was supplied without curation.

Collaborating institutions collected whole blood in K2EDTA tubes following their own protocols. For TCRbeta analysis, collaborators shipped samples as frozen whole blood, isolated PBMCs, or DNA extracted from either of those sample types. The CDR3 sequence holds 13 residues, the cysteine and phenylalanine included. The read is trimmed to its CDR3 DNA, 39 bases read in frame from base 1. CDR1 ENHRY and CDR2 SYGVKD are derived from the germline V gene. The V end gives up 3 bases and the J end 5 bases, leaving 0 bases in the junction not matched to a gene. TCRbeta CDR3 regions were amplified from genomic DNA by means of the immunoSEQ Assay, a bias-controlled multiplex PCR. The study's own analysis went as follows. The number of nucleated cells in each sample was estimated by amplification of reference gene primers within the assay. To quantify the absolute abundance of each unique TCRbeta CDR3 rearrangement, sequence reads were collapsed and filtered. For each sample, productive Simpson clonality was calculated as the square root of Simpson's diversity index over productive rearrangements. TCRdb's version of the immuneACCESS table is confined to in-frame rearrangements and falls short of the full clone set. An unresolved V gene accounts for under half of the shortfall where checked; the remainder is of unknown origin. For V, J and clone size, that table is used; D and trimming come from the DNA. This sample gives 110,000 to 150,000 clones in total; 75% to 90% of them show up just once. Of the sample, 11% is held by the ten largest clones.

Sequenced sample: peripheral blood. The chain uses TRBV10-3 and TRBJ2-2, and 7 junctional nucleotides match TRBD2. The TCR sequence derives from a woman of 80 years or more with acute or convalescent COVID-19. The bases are TGTGCCATCAGTGACGGGGGGACCGGGGAGCTGTTTTTT. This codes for CAISDGGTGELFF.